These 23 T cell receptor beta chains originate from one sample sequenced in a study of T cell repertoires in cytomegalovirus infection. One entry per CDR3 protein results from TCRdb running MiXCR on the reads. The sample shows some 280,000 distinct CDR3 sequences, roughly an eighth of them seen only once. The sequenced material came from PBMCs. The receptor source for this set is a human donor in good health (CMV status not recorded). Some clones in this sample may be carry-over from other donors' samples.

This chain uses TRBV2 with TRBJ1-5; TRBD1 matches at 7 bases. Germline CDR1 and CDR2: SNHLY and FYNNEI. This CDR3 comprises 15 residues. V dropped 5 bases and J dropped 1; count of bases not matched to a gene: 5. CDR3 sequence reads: CASSHRGESNQPQHF. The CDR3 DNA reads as TGTGCCAGCAGTCACAGGGGCGAGAGCAATCAGCCCCAGCATTTT.

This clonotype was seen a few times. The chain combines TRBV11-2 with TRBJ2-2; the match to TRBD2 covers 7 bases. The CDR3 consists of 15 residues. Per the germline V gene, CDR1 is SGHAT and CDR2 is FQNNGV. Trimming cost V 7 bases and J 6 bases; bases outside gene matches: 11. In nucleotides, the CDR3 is TGTGCCAGCACCGTTGGGAGGGGAGGCCCCGGGGAGCTGTTTTTT. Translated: CASTVGRGGPGELFF.

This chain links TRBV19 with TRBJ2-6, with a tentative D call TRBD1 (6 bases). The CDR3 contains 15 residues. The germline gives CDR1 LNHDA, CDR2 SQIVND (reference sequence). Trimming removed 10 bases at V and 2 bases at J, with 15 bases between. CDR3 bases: TGTGCCACCGCGCTACAGGGAGCTGGGGCCAACGTCCTGACTTTC. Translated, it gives CATALQGAGANVLTF.

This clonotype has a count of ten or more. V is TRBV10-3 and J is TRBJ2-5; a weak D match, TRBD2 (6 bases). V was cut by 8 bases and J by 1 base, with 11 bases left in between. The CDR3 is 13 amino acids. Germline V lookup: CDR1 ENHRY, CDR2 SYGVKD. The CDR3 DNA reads TGTGCCATCGGCCAGCGGGTCCAAGAGACCCAGTACTTC. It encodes CAIGQRVQETQYF.

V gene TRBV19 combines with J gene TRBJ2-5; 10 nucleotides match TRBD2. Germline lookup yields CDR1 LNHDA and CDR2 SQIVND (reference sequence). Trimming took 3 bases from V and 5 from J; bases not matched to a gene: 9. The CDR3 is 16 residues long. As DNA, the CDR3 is TGTGCCAGTAGTATTGCCAGCGGGGGGGCCAGGGAGACCCAGTACTTC. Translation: CASSIASGGARETQYF.

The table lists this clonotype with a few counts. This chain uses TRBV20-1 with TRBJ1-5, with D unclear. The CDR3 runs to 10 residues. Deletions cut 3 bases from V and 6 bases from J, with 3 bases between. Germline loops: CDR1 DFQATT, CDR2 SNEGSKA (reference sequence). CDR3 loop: CSASTQPQHF. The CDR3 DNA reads TGCAGTGCTAGTACTCAGCCCCAGCATTTT.

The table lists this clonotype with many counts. CDR3 region: CASSSRQGVNSPLHF. CDR3 coding DNA: TGTGCCAGCAGCAGTAGACAGGGCGTAAATTCACCCCTCCACTTT. The chain uses TRBV7-9 and TRBJ1-6, with 7 bases fitting TRBD1. The CDR3 consists of 15 residues. The V segment lost 5 bases and the J segment 7 bases; nucleotides outside the gene matches: 8. Germline V CDR1 and CDR2: SEHNR, FQNEAQ (reference sequence).

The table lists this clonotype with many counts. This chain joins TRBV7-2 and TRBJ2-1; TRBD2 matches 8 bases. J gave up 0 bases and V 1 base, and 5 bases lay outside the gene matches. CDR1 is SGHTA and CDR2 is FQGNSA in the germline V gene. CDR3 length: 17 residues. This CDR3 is CASSLDLAGPSYNEQFF. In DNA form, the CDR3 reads TGTGCCAGCAGCTTAGATTTAGCGGGGCCCTCCTACAATGAGCAGTTCTTC.

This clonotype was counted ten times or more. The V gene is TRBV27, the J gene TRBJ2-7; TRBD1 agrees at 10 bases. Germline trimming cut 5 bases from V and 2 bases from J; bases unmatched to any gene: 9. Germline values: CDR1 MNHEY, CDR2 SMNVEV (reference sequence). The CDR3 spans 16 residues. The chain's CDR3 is CASSAGQGPLTYEQYF. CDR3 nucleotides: TGTGCCAGCAGTGCGGGACAGGGGCCACTTACCTACGAGCAGTACTTC.

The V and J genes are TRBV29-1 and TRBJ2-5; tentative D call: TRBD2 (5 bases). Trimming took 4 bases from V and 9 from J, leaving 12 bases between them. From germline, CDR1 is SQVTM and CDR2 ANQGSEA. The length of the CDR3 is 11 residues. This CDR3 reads CSVVNRDSQYF. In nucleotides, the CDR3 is TGCAGCGTTGTAAATCGGGATTCCCAGTACTTC.

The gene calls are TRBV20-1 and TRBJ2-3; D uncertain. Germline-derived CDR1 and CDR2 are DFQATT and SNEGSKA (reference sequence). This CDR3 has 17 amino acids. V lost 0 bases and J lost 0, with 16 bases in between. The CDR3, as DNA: TGCAGTGCTAGAGATCCGGGCCCTCAAGGTAGCACAGATACGCAGTATTTT. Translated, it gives CSARDPGPQGSTDTQYF.

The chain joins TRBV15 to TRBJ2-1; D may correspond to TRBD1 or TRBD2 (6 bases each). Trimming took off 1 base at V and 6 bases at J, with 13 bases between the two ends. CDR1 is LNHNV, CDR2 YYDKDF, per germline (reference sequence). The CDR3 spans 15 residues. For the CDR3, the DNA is TGTGCCACCAGCAGAGTGGGGGGCGCGGGCAATGAGCAGTTCTTC. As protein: CATSRVGGAGNEQFF. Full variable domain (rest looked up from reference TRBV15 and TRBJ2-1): DAMVIQNPRYQVTQFGKPVTLSCSQTLNHNVMYWYQQKSSQAPKLLFHYYDKDFNNEADTPDNFQSRRPNTSFCFLDIRSPGLGDTAMYLCATSRVGGAGNEQFFGPGTRLTVL.

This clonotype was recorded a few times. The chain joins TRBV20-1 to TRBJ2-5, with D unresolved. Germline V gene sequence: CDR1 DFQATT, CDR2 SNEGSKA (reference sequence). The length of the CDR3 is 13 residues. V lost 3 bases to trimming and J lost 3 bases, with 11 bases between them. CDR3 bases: TGCAGTGCTAGTTCAGGCATAAAAGAGACCCAGTACTTC. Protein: CSASSGIKETQYF.

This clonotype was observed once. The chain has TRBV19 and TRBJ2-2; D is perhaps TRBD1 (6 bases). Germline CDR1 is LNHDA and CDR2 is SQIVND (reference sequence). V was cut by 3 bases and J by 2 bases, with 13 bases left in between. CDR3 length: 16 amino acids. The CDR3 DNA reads TGTGCCAGTAGTATCAGGGGCGGTTACAACACCGGGGAGCTGTTTTTT. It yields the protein CASSIRGGYNTGELFF. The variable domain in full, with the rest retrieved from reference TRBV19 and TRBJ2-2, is DGGITQSPKYLFRKEGQNVTLSCEQNLNHDAMYWYRQDPGQGLRLIYYSQIVNDFQKGDIAEGYSVSREKKESFPLTVTSAQKNPTAFYLCASSIRGGYNTGELFFGEGSRLTVL.

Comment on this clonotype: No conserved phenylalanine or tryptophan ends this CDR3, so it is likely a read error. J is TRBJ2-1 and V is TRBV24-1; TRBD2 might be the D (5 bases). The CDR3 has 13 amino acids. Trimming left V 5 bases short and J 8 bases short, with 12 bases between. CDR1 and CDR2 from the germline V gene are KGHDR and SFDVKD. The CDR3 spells CATSAPEGYEQFL. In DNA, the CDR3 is TGTGCCACCAGTGCTCCTGAGGGATATGAGCAGTTCTTA.

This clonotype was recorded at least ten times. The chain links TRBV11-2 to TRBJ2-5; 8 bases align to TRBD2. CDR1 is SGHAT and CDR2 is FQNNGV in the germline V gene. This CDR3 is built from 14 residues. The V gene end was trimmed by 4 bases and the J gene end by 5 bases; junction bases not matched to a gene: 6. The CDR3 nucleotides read TGTGCCAGCAGCTCCCGGACTAGCATGGAGACCCAGTACTTC. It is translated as CASSSRTSMETQYF.

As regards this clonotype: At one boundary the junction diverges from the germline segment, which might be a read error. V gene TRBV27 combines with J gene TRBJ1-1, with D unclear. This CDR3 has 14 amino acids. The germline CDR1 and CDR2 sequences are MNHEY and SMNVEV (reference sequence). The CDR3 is CAGSLRVKNTEAFF. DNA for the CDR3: TGTGCCGGCAGTTTAAGGGTGAAGAACACTGAAGCTTTCTTT.

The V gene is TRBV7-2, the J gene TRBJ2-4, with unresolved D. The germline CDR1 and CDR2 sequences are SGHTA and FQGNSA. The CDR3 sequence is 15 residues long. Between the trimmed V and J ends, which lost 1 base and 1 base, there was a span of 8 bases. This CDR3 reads CASSLDGPAKNIQYF. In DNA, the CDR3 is TGTGCCAGCAGCTTAGACGGCCCGGCCAAAAACATTCAGTACTTC.

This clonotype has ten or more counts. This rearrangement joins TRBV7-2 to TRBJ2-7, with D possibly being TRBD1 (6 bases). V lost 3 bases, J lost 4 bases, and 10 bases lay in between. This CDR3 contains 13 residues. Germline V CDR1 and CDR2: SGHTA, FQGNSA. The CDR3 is CASSFGRGYEQYF. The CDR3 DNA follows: TGTGCCAGCAGCTTCGGCAGGGGTTACGAGCAGTACTTC.

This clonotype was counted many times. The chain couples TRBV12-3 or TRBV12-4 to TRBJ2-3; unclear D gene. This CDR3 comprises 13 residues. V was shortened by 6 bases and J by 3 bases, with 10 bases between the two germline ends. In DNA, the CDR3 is TGTGCCAGCAGCTTACCCTTAACAGATACGCAGTATTTT. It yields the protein CASSLPLTDTQYF.

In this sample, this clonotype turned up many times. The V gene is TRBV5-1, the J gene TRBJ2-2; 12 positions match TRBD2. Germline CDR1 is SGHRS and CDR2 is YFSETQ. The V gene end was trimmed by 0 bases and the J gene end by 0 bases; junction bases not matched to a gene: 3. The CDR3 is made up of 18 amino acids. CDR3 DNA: TGCGCCAGCAGCTTGGGACTAGCGGGGGTCCCGAACACCGGGGAGCTGTTTTTT. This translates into CASSLGLAGVPNTGELFF. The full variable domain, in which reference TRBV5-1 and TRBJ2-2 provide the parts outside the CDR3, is KAGVTQTPRYLIKTRGQQVTLSCSPISGHRSVSWYQQTPGQGLQFLFEYFSETQRNKGNFPGRFSGRQFSNSRSEMNVSTLELGDSALYLCASSLGLAGVPNTGELFFGEGSRLTVL.

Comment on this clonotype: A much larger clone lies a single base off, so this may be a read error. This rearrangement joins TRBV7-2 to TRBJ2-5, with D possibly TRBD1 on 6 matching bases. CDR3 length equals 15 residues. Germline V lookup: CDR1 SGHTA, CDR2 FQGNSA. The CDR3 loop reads CASSLVVGQQATQYF. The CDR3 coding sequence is TGTGCCAGCAGCTTAGTCGTCGGACAGCAAGCGACCCAGTACTTC.

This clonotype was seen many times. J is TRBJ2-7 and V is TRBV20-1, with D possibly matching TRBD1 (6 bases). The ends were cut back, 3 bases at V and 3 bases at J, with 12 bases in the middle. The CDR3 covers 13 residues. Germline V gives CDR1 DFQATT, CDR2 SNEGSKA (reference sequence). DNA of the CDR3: TGCAGTGCTAGCTCAAACAGGGTCTACGAGCAGTACTTC. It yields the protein CSASSNRVYEQYF.